The 2 T cell receptor beta chains given below trace back to one sample, sequenced in a study of graft-versus-host responses after intestinal transplantation. Their target antigens are unknown. Profiled with immunoSEQ multiplex PCR; TCRdb holds only in-frame clones, not every one. Counted here are tens of thousands of clones, around 90% occurring once; the ten biggest clones make up less than 5%. The specimen was unstimulated CD8+ T cells sorted from spleen or lymph node cells, collected before transplant. The receptors were sampled from a human donor who was the organ donor for an intestinal transplant.

V usage is TRBV21-1 and J usage is TRBJ1-5; the table's D gene call, TRBD1, was not cross checked with the DNA. TRBV21-1 is a recognized pseudogene. The CDR3 length is 16 residues. CDR3 protein: CASSKRQDPSNQPQHF. The CDR3 DNA sequence: TGTGCCAGCAGCAAAAGACAGGACCCAAGCAATCAGCCCCAGCATTTT.

The chain uses TRBV7-4 and TRBJ2-2; no clear D gene. This CDR3 spans 12 amino acids. Trimming took 5 bases from V and 3 from J, leaving 4 bases between them. The germline V gene has CDR1 SGHVT and CDR2 SQSDAQ. Here the CDR3 reads CASSRDTGELFF. In DNA, the CDR3 is TGTGCCAGCAGCCGAGACACCGGGGAGCTGTTTTTT.